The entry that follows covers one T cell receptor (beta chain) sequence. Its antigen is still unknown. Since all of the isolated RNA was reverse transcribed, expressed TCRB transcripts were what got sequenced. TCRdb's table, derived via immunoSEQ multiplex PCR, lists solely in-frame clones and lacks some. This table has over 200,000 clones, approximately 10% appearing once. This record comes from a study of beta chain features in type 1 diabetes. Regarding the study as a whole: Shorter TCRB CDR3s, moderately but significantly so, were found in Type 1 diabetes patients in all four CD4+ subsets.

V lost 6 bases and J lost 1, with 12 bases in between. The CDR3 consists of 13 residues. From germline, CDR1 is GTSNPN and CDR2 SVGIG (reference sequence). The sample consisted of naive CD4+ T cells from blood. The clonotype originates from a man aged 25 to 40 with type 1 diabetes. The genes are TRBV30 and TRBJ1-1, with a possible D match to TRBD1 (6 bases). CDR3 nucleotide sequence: TGTGCCTGTATCGGGGGGCGGAACACTGAAGCTTTCTTT. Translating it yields CACIGGRNTEAFF.